This T cell receptor (beta chain) is drawn from a study of blood T cell repertoires in COVID-19. Study-level background: PBMCs, B-cell-depleted T cells, or T cells provided the cDNA or gDNA that made up the material.

This clone was counted once. Sequenced by immunoSEQ multiplex PCR; TCRdb stores in-frame clones only, minus some. Of 250,000 to 300,000 clones in the sample, roughly nine tenths are singletons; the top ten hold 3.5% to 5.5%. The sequenced material came from peripheral blood. The sequence was obtained from a woman aged 40 to 49 who had recovered from COVID-19.

The CDR3 loop reads CASSLVGRGQGDTQYF. CDR3 DNA: TGTGCCAGCAGCCTAGTAGGAAGGGGGCAGGGAGATACGCAGTATTTT. V is TRBV7-9 and J is TRBJ2-3; TRBD1 matches at 7 bases. The germline V gene has CDR1 SEHNR and CDR2 FQNEAQ (reference sequence). After removal of 5 bases from V and 5 bases from J, the junction contained 13 bases not matched to a gene. The CDR3 sequence is 16 residues long.